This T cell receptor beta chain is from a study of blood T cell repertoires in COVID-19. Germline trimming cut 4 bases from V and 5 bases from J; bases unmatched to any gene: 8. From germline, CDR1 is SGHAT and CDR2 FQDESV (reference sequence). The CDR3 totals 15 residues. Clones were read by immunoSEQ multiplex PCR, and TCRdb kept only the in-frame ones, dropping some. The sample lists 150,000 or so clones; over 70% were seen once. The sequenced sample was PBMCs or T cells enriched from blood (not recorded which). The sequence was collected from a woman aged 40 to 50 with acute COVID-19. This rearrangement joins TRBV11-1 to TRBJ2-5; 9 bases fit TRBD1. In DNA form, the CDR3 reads TGTGCCAGCAGCTCCGGGACAGGGCATGGGGAGACCCAGTACTTC. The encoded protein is CASSSGTGHGETQYF.